This T cell receptor (beta chain) was documented in a study of T cell changes during pregnancy in multiple sclerosis. The data were produced by immunoSEQ multiplex PCR, yet TCRdb's version contains in-frame clones alone and is incomplete. The repertoire includes 100,000 or so clones, 94% of them detected once, and approximately 1.7% sits in the top ten. CDR1 and CDR2 (germline): MNHNY, SVGAGI (reference sequence). This CDR3 region has 16 residues. V lost 0 bases and J lost 1, with 11 bases in between. The sequence derives from a female donor in good health, enrolled as a control in a pregnancy study. The sequencing here drew on peripheral blood, taken after pregnancy. The gene calls are TRBV6-6 and TRBJ2-3; weak D call: TRBD2 (6 bases). CDR3 nucleotide sequence: TGTGCCAGCAGTTACTCCGCGGGATTCGGCACAGATACGCAGTATTTT. Amino acids: CASSYSAGFGTDTQYF.